Shown below are 23 T cell receptor beta chains from a single sample sequenced in a study of blood T cells in healthy people across ages (dated by TCRdb to between 2014 and 2017). The library was built by means of 5' RACE. TCRdb lists the instrument as Illumina HiSeq 2500. A second PCR of roughly 6 to 11 cycles was run with a J-beta primer mix and a sample-barcoded 5' primer. TCRdb took the public reads, trimmed them with fastp at Q25, ran MiXCR for clone calling and kept in-frame beta chains. CDR3 protein duplicates are merged, each entry listing the most common genes and DNA. The sample table records about 1.6 million distinct CDR3 sequences; about 32% of these occur just once. The top ten clones comprise roughly 12% of the sample. The sample was blood. The receptor source for this set is a woman in her thirties in good health.

The sample holds many counts of this clonotype. The chain employs TRBV4-1 and TRBJ2-1; 10 bases are shared with TRBD2. The CDR3 loop spans 16 amino acids. Trimming at V came to 1 base and at J to 5 bases, leaving 5 bases not matched to a gene. CDR1 is MGHRA, CDR2 YSYEKL, per germline. CDR3 sequence: CASSQGGLAGDNEQFF. The CDR3 region has the DNA TGCGCCAGCAGCCAAGGGGGCCTAGCGGGAGACAATGAGCAGTTCTTC.

Remarks on this clonotype: Its ends do not fully match the called genes, so a read error is possible. Here the CDR3 reads CTSSEWTSGRRNEQFF. CDR3 nucleotide sequence: TGCACCAGCAGTGAGTGGACTAGCGGGAGAAGGAATGAGCAGTTCTTC. The chain links TRBV10-2 to TRBJ2-1; 13 bases agree with TRBD2. The CDR3 is 16 amino acids. CDR1 is WSHSY and CDR2 is SAAADI in the germline V gene.

Here the CDR3 DNA reads TGTGCCAGCAGCTTGTTAGCGGGAGGGCCCATCCGGCCCTACTACGAGCAGTACTTC. This gives the protein CASSLLAGGPIRPYYEQYF. V is TRBV7-3 and J is TRBJ2-7; 11 nucleotides agree with TRBD2. The CDR3 consists of 19 residues. Germline-derived CDR1 and CDR2 are SGHTA and FQGTGA. V dropped 3 bases and J dropped 3; count of bases not matched to a gene: 16.

This clonotype was seen more than once but under ten times. The chain has TRBV9 and TRBJ2-7; no clear D gene. The CDR3 consists of 16 residues. Germline V gene data show CDR1 as SGDLS and CDR2 as YYNGEE. The V gene lost 2 bases and the J gene lost 4 bases, with 19 bases spanning the gap. The CDR3 DNA reads TGTGCCAGCAGCGTGTTTGGGTCGTGCCTGCTGTACGAGCAGTACTTC. Translated: CASSVFGSCLLYEQYF.

The chain has TRBV10-3 and TRBJ1-3; unclear D gene. The CDR3 is 15 amino acids. The V end lost 0 bases, the J end lost 2 bases, and 8 bases lay between the germline ends. Germline assignment: CDR1 ENHRY and CDR2 SYGVKD. DNA of the CDR3: TGTGCCATCAGTGAGTCCGTACGGACTGGAAACACCATATATTTT. Protein sequence: CAISESVRTGNTIYF.

There are a few counts of this clonotype. The chain combines TRBV4-1 with TRBJ2-5; D is unresolved. Germline values: CDR1 MGHRA, CDR2 YSYEKL. The CDR3 is 15 amino acids. V lost 3 bases and J lost 5, with 16 bases in between. The CDR3: CASSQATGDWETQYF. The CDR3 DNA sequence: TGCGCCAGCAGCCAGGCGACTGGGGATTGGGAGACCCAGTACTTC.

CDR3 DNA: TGTGCCACCAGCAACCCTAGGGGGCCTGAAGCTTTCTTT. It encodes CATSNPRGPEAFF. This chain connects TRBV15 to TRBJ1-1; TRBD1 matches 7 bases. Germline CDR1 is LNHNV and CDR2 is YYDKDF (reference sequence). This CDR3 is built from 13 residues. Germline trimming cut 4 bases from V and 6 bases from J; bases unmatched to any gene: 5.

The chain carries TRBV27 and TRBJ1-2, with D perhaps TRBD1 (6 bases). V was shortened by 8 bases and J by 0 bases, with 13 bases between the two germline ends. From germline, CDR1 is MNHEY and CDR2 SMNVEV (reference sequence). This CDR3 has 14 residues. The CDR3 DNA sequence: TGTGCCAGCTATGGGACAACGCCTAACTATGGCTACACCTTC. Its translation: CASYGTTPNYGYTF.

The sample holds many counts of this clonotype. CDR3 in DNA: TGCAGCGTACAGGGTTTCCCCTCCACAGATACGCAGTATTTT. Protein product: CSVQGFPSTDTQYF. The chain has TRBV29-1 and TRBJ2-3, with D possibly TRBD1 on 6 matching bases. The CDR3 has 14 residues. V was clipped by 6 bases and J by 2 bases, with 15 bases between them. Germline V lookup: CDR1 SQVTM, CDR2 ANQGSEA.

In this sample, this clonotype turned up a few times. This rearrangement joins TRBV28 to TRBJ2-6; D not certain. V dropped 3 bases and J dropped 1 base, with 7 bases sitting between them. Germline assignment: CDR1 MDHEN and CDR2 SYDVKM. The CDR3 totals 15 residues. The CDR3 nucleotides are TGTGCCAGCAGTTTTCCACCATCTGGGGCCAACGTCCTGACTTTC. Its protein product is CASSFPPSGANVLTF.

This clonotype was detected ten times or more. Germline is not matched at one junction end, which may reflect a read error. The DNA for the CDR3 is TGTGCCAGCAGCTTAACGGGGGTCAATGAGCAGTTCTTC. This sequence encodes CASSLTGVNEQFF. V gene TRBV5-1 combines with J gene TRBJ2-1; maybe TRBD2 (6 bases). The CDR3 is 13 residues long. Per germline, CDR1 SGHRS and CDR2 YFSETQ.

The rearrangement links TRBV2 to TRBJ1-1; possible D gene TRBD1, 6 bases. V gave up 10 bases and J gave up 4 bases, with 16 bases separating them. The CDR3 sequence is 13 residues long. CDR1 and CDR2 (germline): SNHLY, FYNNEI. CDR3 sequence reads: CAILPRGGTEAFF. The CDR3 nucleotides are TGTGCCATCCTTCCTAGGGGGGGCACTGAAGCTTTCTTT.

This clonotype has just a few counts. The rearrangement links TRBV3-1 to TRBJ2-3, with D hard to call. The V end lost 4 bases, the J end lost 6 bases, and 17 bases lay between the germline ends. CDR1 LGHDT and CDR2 YNNKEL come from the germline V gene (reference sequence). The CDR3 covers 15 residues. CDR3 loop: CASSRLGLPRDTQYF. In DNA, the CDR3 is TGTGCCAGCAGCCGTTTAGGTCTGCCCCGTGATACGCAGTATTTT.

There are a few counts of this clonotype. The chain carries TRBV4-1 and TRBJ2-5; 7 bases align to TRBD1. TRBJ2-7 matches the DNA end more closely, so the J call is doubtful. Germline CDR1 reads MGHRA; CDR2 reads YSYEKL. The CDR3 is 14 residues long. The CDR3 DNA reads as TGCGCCAGCAGCCAAGAGACAGGGTTTACCGAGCAGTACTTC. Translated: CASSQETGFTEQYF.

A few counts support this clonotype. The gene calls are TRBV20-1 and TRBJ2-7; D is undetermined. Germline V CDR1 and CDR2: DFQATT, SNEGSKA (reference sequence). V lost 0 bases and J lost 3, with 6 bases in between. The CDR3 consists of 12 residues. The CDR3 protein is CSARETHYEQYF. CDR3 coding DNA: TGCAGTGCTAGAGAAACACACTACGAGCAGTACTTC.

The rearrangement joins TRBV6-6 to TRBJ1-5, with D possibly being TRBD1 (6 bases). Trimming stripped 5 bases from V and 9 bases from J, with 14 bases between. CDR3 length: 13 amino acids. Germline V gene sequence: CDR1 MNHNY, CDR2 SVGAGI (reference sequence). The CDR3 region has the DNA TGTGCCAGCAGTCCCAGGGCGGGGGCGCCCCAGCATTTT. It is translated as CASSPRAGAPQHF.

This clonotype was seen ten or more times. The J gene is TRBJ2-1, the V gene TRBV28, with D perhaps TRBD2 (6 bases). CDR3 length equals 15 residues. Deletions cut 7 bases from V and 0 bases from J, with 13 bases between. CDR1 and CDR2 (germline): MDHEN, SYDVKM. The CDR3 sequence: CASTPRAGSYNEQFF. The CDR3 DNA sequence: TGTGCCAGCACCCCCCGAGCGGGCTCCTACAATGAGCAGTTCTTC.

As concerns this clonotype: Its ends do not fully match the called genes, so a read error is possible. The chain carries TRBV4-2 and TRBJ2-7; D is possibly TRBD1 or TRBD2 (5 bases each). The CDR3 has 13 residues. Per germline, CDR1 LGHNA and CDR2 YNFKEQ. As DNA, the CDR3 is TGTGCCAGCAGCCAAGATGAGGGGCAGACGGAGGACTTC. It is translated as CASSQDEGQTEDF.

The rearrangement uses TRBV7-8 and TRBJ2-5, with TRBD2 identical over 8 bases. Per the germline V gene, CDR1 is SGHVS and CDR2 is FQNEAQ. CDR3 size: 15 residues. The V and J ends lost 6 bases and 2 bases, in that order; junction bases with no gene match: 8. This CDR3 is CASRLWGGGQETQYF. The CDR3 DNA sequence: TGTGCCAGCAGGCTGTGGGGCGGGGGGCAAGAGACCCAGTACTTC. Full variable domain (outside the CDR3, taken from reference TRBV7-8 and TRBJ2-5): GAGVSQSPRYKVAKRGQDVALRCDPISGHVSLFWYQQALGQGPEFLTYFQNEAQLDKSGLPSDRFFAERPEGSVSTLKIQRTQQEDSAVYLCASRLWGGGQETQYFGPGTRLLVL.

This clonotype turned up a few times. The V and J genes are TRBV12-3 or TRBV12-4 and TRBJ2-2, with D possibly matching TRBD1 (5 bases). The V end was cut by 5 bases, the J end by 4 bases, with 11 bases between. This CDR3 region has 14 residues. DNA for the CDR3: TGTGCCAGCAGTCTCCGACAGAGCACCGGGGAGCTGTTTTTT. The encoded protein is CASSLRQSTGELFF.

V and J are TRBV6-2 or TRBV6-3 and TRBJ2-1, with 9 bases lining up with TRBD2. Germline lookup yields CDR1 MNHEY and CDR2 SVGEGT. J gave up 9 bases and V 5 bases, and 17 bases lay outside the gene matches. The CDR3 has 17 amino acids. The CDR3 protein is CASSRQGSGRPVPEQFF. In DNA form, the CDR3 reads TGTGCCAGCAGTCGCCAGGGGAGCGGGAGGCCGGTTCCTGAGCAGTTCTTC.

There are a few counts of this clonotype. The J gene is TRBJ2-1, the V gene TRBV27; TRBD2 aligns across 10 bases. Germline CDR1 and CDR2: MNHEY and SMNVEV (reference sequence). The CDR3 loop spans 15 amino acids. With V trimmed by 7 bases and J by 6 bases, 9 bases remained unmatched. In DNA form, the CDR3 reads TGTGCCAGCACTCAAAGTCCTAGCGGGAGCAATGAGCAGTTCTTC. Amino acids: CASTQSPSGSNEQFF.

For the CDR3, the DNA is TGTGCCAGTAGTATAGTGTCTGGCAGTGAGCAGTTCTTC. It translates to CASSIVSGSEQFF. J is TRBJ2-1 and V is TRBV19; D is uncertain. The V gene's germline CDR1 is LNHDA and CDR2 SQIVND (reference sequence). The CDR3 sequence is 13 residues long. Trimming cost V 1 base and J 9 bases, with 10 bases left between them.